This TCR beta chain appears in the sequencing data of a study of blood T cell repertoires in COVID-19. Across the study: Acute and convalescent COVID-19 specimens originated in the United States, Italy and Spain. From T cells, B-cell-depleted T cells, or PBMCs came the material, which was cDNA or gDNA.

Germline CDR1 reads MDHEN; CDR2 reads SYDVKM. The CDR3 extends over 18 amino acids. The V and J ends lost 5 bases and 6 bases, in that order; junction bases with no gene match: 16. The authors' processing: The authors estimated nucleated cell counts from reference gene primer amplification. Here immunoSEQ multiplex PCR was the method, and the copy in TCRdb shows in-frame clones only, minus some. V and J calls and clone size are copied from that table; D and trimming were computed from the DNA. The sample has some 170,000 clones; around 76% are singletons. The chain recombines TRBV28 with TRBJ1-6, with 7 bases identical to TRBD1. The source material was peripheral blood. The sequence was collected from a woman in her sixties or seventies with acute or convalescent COVID-19. The CDR3: CASSPPGEQGTSNSPLHF. Here the CDR3 DNA reads TGTGCCAGCAGTCCTCCTGGCGAACAGGGGACATCTAATTCACCCCTCCACTTT. Variable domain in full (rest from reference TRBV28 and TRBJ1-6): DVKVTQSSRYLVKRTGEKVFLECVQDMDHENMFWYRQDPGLGLRLIYFSYDVKMKEKGDIPEGYSVSREKKERFSLILESASTNQTSMYLCASSPPGEQGTSNSPLHFGNGTRLTVT.